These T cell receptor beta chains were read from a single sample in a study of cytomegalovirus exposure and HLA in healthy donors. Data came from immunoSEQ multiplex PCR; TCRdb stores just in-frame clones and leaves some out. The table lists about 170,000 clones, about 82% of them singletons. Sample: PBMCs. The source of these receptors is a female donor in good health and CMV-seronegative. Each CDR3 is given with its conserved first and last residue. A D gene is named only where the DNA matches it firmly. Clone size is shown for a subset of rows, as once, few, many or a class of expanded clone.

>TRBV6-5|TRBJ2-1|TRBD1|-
CASSHDRARFNEQFF
TGTGCCAGCAGTCACGACAGGGCGCGTTTCAATGAGCAGTTCTTC
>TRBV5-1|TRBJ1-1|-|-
CASSLAPGRSRAAFF
TGCGCCAGCAGCTTGGCCCCAGGGAGGTCCAGGGCTGCTTTCTTT
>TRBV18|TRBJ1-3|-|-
CASSPLTATSVTGNTIYF
TGTGCCAGCTCACCCCTGACTGCGACCTCAGTCACTGGAAACACCATATATTTT
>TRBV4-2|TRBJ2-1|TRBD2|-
CASSQELAGTVEQFF
TGTGCCAGCAGCCAAGAGCTAGCGGGAACGGTTGAGCAGTTCTTC
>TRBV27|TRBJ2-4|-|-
CASSIGGSSQYF
TGTGCCAGCAGTATCGGGGGAAGTAGTCAGTACTTC
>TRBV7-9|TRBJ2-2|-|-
CASSSTGLQNTGELFF
TGTGCCAGCAGCTCAACGGGACTCCAAAACACCGGGGAGCTGTTTTTT
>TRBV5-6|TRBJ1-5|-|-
CASSRGRGGNQPQHF
TGTGCCAGCAGCCGGGGGAGGGGTGGCAATCAGCCCCAGCATTTT
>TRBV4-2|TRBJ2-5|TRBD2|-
CASSQGGGLAGKETQYF
TGTGCCAGCAGCCAAGGGGGGGGGCTAGCGGGTAAAGAGACCCAGTACTTC
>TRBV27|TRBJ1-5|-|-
CASKQGYNQPQHF
TGTGCCAGTAAACAGGGTTACAATCAGCCCCAGCATTTT
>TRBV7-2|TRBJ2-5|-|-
CASSWFEGTQYF
TGTGCCAGCAGCTGGTTCGAGGGGACCCAGTACTTC
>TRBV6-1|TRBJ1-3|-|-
CASREGPSKAIYF
TGTGCCAGCAGGGAGGGCCCCTCTAAGGCCATATATTTT
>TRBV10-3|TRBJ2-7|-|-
CAISEPWGEEQYF
TGTGCCATCAGTGAACCCTGGGGGGAAGAGCAGTACTTC
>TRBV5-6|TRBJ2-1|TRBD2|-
CASSLWVAGGPPGEQFF
TGTGCCAGCAGCTTGTGGGTAGCGGGAGGGCCCCCGGGGGAGCAGTTCTTC
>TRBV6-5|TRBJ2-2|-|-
CASSYLQGTGELFF
TGTGCCAGCAGTTACTTACAGGGAACCGGGGAGCTGTTTTTT
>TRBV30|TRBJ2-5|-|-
CAWIGGPAETQYF
TGTGCCTGGATAGGCGGGCCGGCAGAGACCCAGTACTTC
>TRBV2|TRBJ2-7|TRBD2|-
CASSDRLAGGEQYF
TGTGCCAGCAGCGATAGACTAGCGGGAGGTGAGCAGTACTTC
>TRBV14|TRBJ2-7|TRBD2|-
CASSTPKRTSGPISYEQYF
TGTGCCAGCAGCACCCCTAAGAGGACTAGCGGGCCTATTTCCTACGAGCAGTACTTC
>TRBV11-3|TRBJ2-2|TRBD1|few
CASNGGTGTGNTGELFF
TGTGCCAGCAATGGTGGGACCGGGACAGGGAACACCGGGGAGCTGTTTTTT
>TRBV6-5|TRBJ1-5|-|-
CASSYRVSDQPQHF
TGTGCCAGCAGTTACCGGGTGTCGGATCAGCCCCAGCATTTT
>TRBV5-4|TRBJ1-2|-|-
CASSLPGQGSAGYTF
TGTGCCAGCAGCTTGCCGGGGCAGGGGTCCGCTGGCTACACCTTC
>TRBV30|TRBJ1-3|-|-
CAWRDYATGNTIYF
TGTGCCTGGAGAGACTACGCCACTGGAAACACCATATATTTT
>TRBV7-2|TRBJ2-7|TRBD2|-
CASSQLAGAFYEQYF
TGTGCCAGCAGCCAACTAGCGGGCGCGTTCTACGAGCAGTACTTC
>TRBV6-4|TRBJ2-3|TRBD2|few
CASSDSSGTSADTQYF
TGTGCCAGCAGTGACTCGTCTGGGACTAGTGCTGATACGCAGTATTTT
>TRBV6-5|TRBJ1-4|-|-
CASSFGRAGGEKLFF
TGTGCCAGCAGTTTCGGGAGGGCCGGGGGCGAAAAACTGTTTTTT
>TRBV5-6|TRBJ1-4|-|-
CASSLGRQNRHEKLFF
TGTGCCAGCAGCCTGGGCAGACAGAATAGACATGAAAAACTGTTTTTT
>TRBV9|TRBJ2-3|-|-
CASTVDRGTDTQYF
TGTGCCAGCACCGTGGATCGGGGTACAGATACGCAGTATTTT
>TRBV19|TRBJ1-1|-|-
CASSIRGNTEAFF
TGTGCCAGTAGTATCAGGGGGAACACTGAAGCTTTCTTT
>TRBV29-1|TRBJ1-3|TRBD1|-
CSVRTTGTGNTIYF
TGCAGCGTCAGAACGACAGGGACTGGAAACACCATATATTTT
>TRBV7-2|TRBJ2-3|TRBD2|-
CASSPGLARGDTQYF
TGTGCCAGCAGCCCGGGACTAGCGAGGGGAGATACGCAGTATTTT
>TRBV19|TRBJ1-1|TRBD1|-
CASSISGQGNTEAFF
TGTGCCAGTAGTATCTCGGGACAGGGTAATACTGAAGCTTTCTTT
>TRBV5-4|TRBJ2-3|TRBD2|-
CASRPGGTTDTQYF
TGTGCCAGCAGACCGGGGGGTACCACAGATACGCAGTATTTT
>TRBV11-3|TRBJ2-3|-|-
CASSLAPSDTQYF
TGTGCCAGCAGCTTAGCTCCGTCGGATACGCAGTATTTT
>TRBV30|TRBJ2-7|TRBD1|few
CAWSGTGALWGGEQYF
TGTGCCTGGTCCGGGACAGGGGCCCTCTGGGGGGGCGAGCAGTACTTC
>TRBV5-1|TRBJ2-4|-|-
CASSETSDKNSQYF
TGCGCCAGCAGCGAAACTAGTGACAAAAACAGTCAGTACTTC
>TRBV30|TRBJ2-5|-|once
CAWGWTVQETQYF
TGTGCCTGGGGCTGGACAGTGCAAGAGACCCAGTACTTC
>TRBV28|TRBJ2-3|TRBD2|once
CASSLAGGPSGPLDTQYF
TGTGCCAGCAGTTTAGCGGGAGGGCCCTCAGGTCCCCTAGATACGCAGTATTTT
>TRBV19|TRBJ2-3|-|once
CASSSAGAFTDTQYF
TGTGCCAGTAGTTCGGCAGGGGCCTTCACAGATACGCAGTATTTT
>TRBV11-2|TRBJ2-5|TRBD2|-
CASSLGWAGGRDQYF
TGTGCCAGCAGCTTAGGTTGGGCGGGGGGGCGGGACCAGTACTTC
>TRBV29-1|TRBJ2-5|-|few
CSVEKGLETQYF
TGCAGCGTTGAGAAGGGGCTGGAGACCCAGTACTTC
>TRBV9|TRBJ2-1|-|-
CASSVSAVSYNEQFF
TGTGCCAGCAGCGTATCTGCGGTTTCCTACAATGAGCAGTTCTTC
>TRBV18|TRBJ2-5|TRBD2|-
CASSPSSGTKETQYF
TGTGCCAGCTCACCAAGTAGCGGGACTAAAGAGACCCAGTACTTC
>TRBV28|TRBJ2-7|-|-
CASSRRGSTYEQYF
TGTGCCAGCAGCAGACGAGGGAGTACCTACGAGCAGTACTTC
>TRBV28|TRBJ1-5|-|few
CASSLWAYSNQPQHF
TGTGCCAGCAGTTTATGGGCATATAGCAATCAGCCCCAGCATTTT
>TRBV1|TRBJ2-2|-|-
CTSPVKISGELFF
TGCACCAGCCCAGTTAAAATATCCGGGGAGCTGTTTTTT
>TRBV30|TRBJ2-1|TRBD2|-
CAWSPGGPEQFF
TGTGCCTGGAGTCCGGGGGGGCCTGAGCAGTTCTTC
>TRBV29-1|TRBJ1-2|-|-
CSVEETGTTGYTF
TGCAGCGTTGAAGAGACAGGAACAACGGGCTACACCTTC
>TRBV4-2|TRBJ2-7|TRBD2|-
CASSQDTGTSGPEQYF
TGTGCCAGCAGCCAAGATACCGGGACTAGCGGGCCAGAGCAGTACTTC